This TCR beta chain was recorded in a study of blood T cells in healthy people across ages. Whole-study results and caveats: Investigators viewed diversity estimates from one million T cells as underestimates, the study reported. Donor CMV status, an unknown factor, possibly confounded changes in expanded clonotypes.

Together with a sample-barcoded 5' primer, a J-beta primer mix was included in a second PCR lasting 7 to 11 cycles. One entry per CDR3 protein results from TCRdb running MiXCR on the 5' RACE reads. The sample consists of around 690,000 distinct CDR3 sequences, approximately 59% of them appearing once. About this clonotype: Its antigen is as yet unknown.

Germline-derived CDR1 and CDR2 are MDHEN and SYDVKM. The CDR3 totals 13 residues. The sequenced sample was blood. The receptor comes from a man aged 55 to 70 in good health. The genes are TRBV28 and TRBJ2-7; maybe TRBD1 (6 bases). The end of the DNA is better explained by TRBJ2-4, so the J call may be wrong. The CDR3 protein is CASSYAGVNIQYF. The CDR3 DNA reads as TGTGCCAGCAGTTATGCAGGGGTAAACATTCAGTACTTC.